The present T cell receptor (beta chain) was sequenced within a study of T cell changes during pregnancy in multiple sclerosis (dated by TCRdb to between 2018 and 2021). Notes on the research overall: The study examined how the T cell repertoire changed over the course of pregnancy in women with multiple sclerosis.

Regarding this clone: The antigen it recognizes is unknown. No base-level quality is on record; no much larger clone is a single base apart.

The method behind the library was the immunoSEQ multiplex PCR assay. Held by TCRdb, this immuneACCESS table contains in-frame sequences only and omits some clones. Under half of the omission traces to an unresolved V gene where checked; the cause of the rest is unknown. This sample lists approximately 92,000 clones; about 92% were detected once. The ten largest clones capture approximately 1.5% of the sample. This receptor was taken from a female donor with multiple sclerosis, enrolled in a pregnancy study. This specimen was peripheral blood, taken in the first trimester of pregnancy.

CDR3 reads: CASSLFGEYNEQFF. The sequence in DNA is TGTGCCAGCAGTTTATTTGGAGAGTACAATGAGCAGTTCTTC. The chain is encoded by TRBV27 joined to TRBJ2-1; the D gene cannot be named for sure. CDR3 length: 14 amino acids, cysteine to phenylalanine. Just CDR3 DNA is preserved here, 42 bases in frame from base 1. Cut back by 1 base and 4 bases, the V and J ends lie 8 bases apart. CDR1 and CDR2, looked up from the germline V gene (reference sequence), are MNHEY and SMNVEV.